This TCR beta chain originates from a study of blood T cell repertoires in COVID-19 (dated by TCRdb to 2020 to 2021). About the full investigation: Samples covering the acute and convalescent phases of COVID-19 were provided by collaborators in the United States, Italy and Spain. The prospective study material was composed of cDNA or gDNA derived from T cells, B-cell-depleted T cells, or PBMCs. Subjects who had been exposed to COVID-19, were actively infected with it, or had recovered from it provided the deeply sampled blood TCRbeta repertoires that made up the dataset. A freely available public database, intended as a resource for researchers studying the immune response to SARS-CoV-2, is where the repertoires were released. The samples were drawn from the first 160 participants of the ongoing ImmuneRACE study and from over 950 subjects provided by 6 global collaborators. Sample metadata almost always included a de-identified subject ID, COVID-19 status, age in years and sex. Where HLA class I and class II types were available, the types were taken from metadata supplied by the sample provider, not from assay-based typing. The full study reports these points: How much clinical and demographic metadata was included differed by source and by participant, and the metadata was provided uncurated.

In this sample, this clone turned up a few times. The antigen it recognizes is unknown. Base qualities are missing; no much larger clone stands one base away. Participants in the prospective study were enrolled through a virtual design, were aged about 18 to 100 years, and lived in under 25 United States geographic areas. Cohort assignment in the prospective study relied on participant-reported clinical history from a screening survey and a study questionnaire. Recovered participants in ImmuneRACE Cohort 3 were defined as having two consecutive negative NP/OP PCR tests, clearance from a healthcare professional, or resolution of symptoms. In the prospective study, whole blood, serum and a nasopharyngeal or oropharyngeal swab were collected from each participant by mobile phlebotomists. Prospective study participants could optionally give additional blood draws and questionnaires over an approximately 2-month period. Before DNA extraction, prospective study blood samples were shipped either frozen or at room temperature.

The CDR3 starts with the cysteine, ends with the phenylalanine, and has 13 residues. Only the CDR3 region is kept as DNA, spanning 39 bases read in frame from base 1. Germline trimming: 7 bases from V, 2 bases from J; junction bases outside gene matches: 2. The germline V gene (reference sequence) yields MNHNY for CDR1 and SVGAGI for CDR2. The immunoSEQ Assay, a bias-controlled multiplex PCR, was used to amplify TCRbeta CDR3 regions from genomic DNA. The authors' analysis ran thus. Nucleated cell counts per sample were estimated from amplification of reference gene primers within the assay. To quantify the absolute abundance of each unique TCRbeta CDR3 rearrangement, sequence reads were collapsed and filtered. Productive Simpson clonality was computed per sample as the square root of Simpson's diversity index over productive rearrangements. TCRdb re-hosts the immuneACCESS table, in-frame sequences only. Its copies lack some clones; in the studies checked, an unresolved V gene accounts for under half of them, and the cause for the rest is not known. The DNA was the basis for D and trimming; V, J and clone size are from that table. The sample table holds just over 300,000 clones, of which over 75% were seen once. The top ten clonotypes cover over 2% of the sample.

The sequenced material came from PBMCs or T cells enriched from blood (not recorded which). This receptor chain uses TRBV6-6 and TRBJ2-1, with 7 bases in between that match TRBD1. The receptor comes from a man aged 30 to 39 who had recovered from COVID-19. The DNA sequence is TGTGCCAGCACGACAGGGCCCTACAATGAGCAGTTCTTC. This is translated as CASTTGPYNEQFF.